These 10 T cell receptor beta chains were sequenced from one sample in a study. A single record per CDR3 protein comes from TCRdb applying MiXCR to the RT-PCR reads. The data show almost 700,000 distinct CDR3 sequences, 12% to 15% seen once. The sample was memory CD4+ T cells from blood. All receptors come from a female donor in good health, serving as a healthy control.

This clonotype was detected once. The rearrangement joins TRBV20-1 to TRBJ2-2; D tentatively fits TRBD1 or TRBD2 (5 bases each). V lost 0 bases and J lost 7, with 12 bases in between. This CDR3 comprises 14 residues. From germline, CDR1 is DFQATT and CDR2 SNEGSKA (reference sequence). The CDR3 loop reads CSARDRRAGGELFF. The CDR3 DNA is TGCAGTGCTAGAGATCGCAGGGCGGGCGGGGAGCTGTTTTTT.

This clonotype was found a few times. The chain carries TRBV12-3 or TRBV12-4 and TRBJ2-1, with a tentative D call TRBD2 (6 bases). V lost 6 bases, J lost 11 bases, and 11 bases lay in between. The CDR3 loop spans 11 amino acids. The CDR3 loop is CASREGLKQFF. CDR3 nucleotide sequence: TGTGCCAGCAGGGAGGGGTTAAAGCAGTTCTTC.

This clonotype was counted between two and nine times. The chain recombines TRBV3-1 with TRBJ2-5; TRBD1 agrees at 7 bases. Germline V gene data show CDR1 as LGHDT and CDR2 as YNNKEL (reference sequence). The trim removed 0 bases at V and 10 bases at J, leaving 5 bases unmatched. The CDR3 sequence is 13 residues long. CDR3 sequence reads: CASSQDRQGVQYF. The CDR3, as DNA: TGTGCCAGCAGCCAAGATCGACAGGGTGTCCAGTACTTC.

The chain recombines TRBV14 with TRBJ2-1; the match to TRBD1 covers 10 bases. Germline values: CDR1 SGHDN, CDR2 FVKESK. The CDR3 length is 18 residues. Unmatched junction bases numbered 9, after V lost 0 bases and J lost 4 bases. CDR3 amino acids: CASSQDWAGQGIYNEQFF. CDR3 in DNA: TGTGCCAGCAGCCAAGATTGGGCGGGACAGGGGATTTACAATGAGCAGTTCTTC.

The rearrangement joins TRBV9 to TRBJ2-3, with D possibly being TRBD2 (5 bases). Germline CDR1 reads SGDLS; CDR2 reads YYNGEE. The CDR3 is made up of 15 amino acids. V dropped 0 bases and J dropped 2 bases, with 10 bases sitting between them. CDR3 sequence reads: CASSVAPGLTDTQYF. As DNA, the CDR3 is TGTGCCAGCAGCGTAGCACCCGGACTCACAGATACGCAGTATTTT.

The chain is built from TRBV28 and TRBJ2-7; TRBD2 might be the D (6 bases). The CDR3 loop spans 14 amino acids. V was clipped by 1 base and J by 3 bases, with 10 bases between them. Germline V gene sequence: CDR1 MDHEN, CDR2 SYDVKM. The CDR3 loop is CASSLYGTYYEQYF. CDR3 bases: TGTGCCAGCAGTTTATACGGGACTTACTACGAGCAGTACTTC.

This clonotype was seen a handful of times. The genes are TRBV7-2 and TRBJ2-1; D is unclear. The CDR3 is 18 residues long. Germline V gene data show CDR1 as SGHTA and CDR2 as FQGNSA. Trimming left V 2 bases short and J 6 bases short, with 23 bases between. DNA for the CDR3: TGTGCCAGCAGCTTACAATGGCCGTCGCAGGCCCTTATCAATGAGCAGTTCTTC. It specifies CASSLQWPSQALINEQFF.

The CDR3 sequence is CSASWLADYEQYF. The CDR3 DNA reads as TGCAGTGCTAGTTGGCTAGCGGATTACGAGCAGTACTTC. V and J are TRBV20-1 and TRBJ2-7, with TRBD2 matching 7 bases. The CDR3 is 13 amino acids. Trimming at V came to 3 bases and at J to 4 bases, leaving 6 bases not matched to a gene. Germline CDR1 DFQATT, CDR2 SNEGSKA (reference sequence).

CDR3 sequence (DNA): TGTGCCATCGCCCAGACAGGGGCCTATGGCTACACCTTC. Translated, it gives CAIAQTGAYGYTF. The chain recombines TRBV10-3 with TRBJ1-2; 8 bases match TRBD1. The V and J ends lost 8 bases and 4 bases, in that order; junction bases with no gene match: 6. Germline CDR1 reads ENHRY; CDR2 reads SYGVKD. The CDR3 has 13 amino acids.

With respect to this clonotype: This may be a read error, as it is one base from a much larger clone. The chain employs TRBV4-3 and TRBJ2-7, with TRBD2 matching over 10 bases. Losses at the gene ends were 1 base for V and 3 bases for J; bases not matched to a gene: 9. This CDR3 is built from 17 residues. Germline lookup yields CDR1 LGHNA and CDR2 YSLEER. CDR3 nucleotides: TGCGCCAGCAGCCAAGGTTTAGGGCTAGCGGGAGTCTACGAGCAGTACTTC. This sequence encodes CASSQGLGLAGVYEQYF.